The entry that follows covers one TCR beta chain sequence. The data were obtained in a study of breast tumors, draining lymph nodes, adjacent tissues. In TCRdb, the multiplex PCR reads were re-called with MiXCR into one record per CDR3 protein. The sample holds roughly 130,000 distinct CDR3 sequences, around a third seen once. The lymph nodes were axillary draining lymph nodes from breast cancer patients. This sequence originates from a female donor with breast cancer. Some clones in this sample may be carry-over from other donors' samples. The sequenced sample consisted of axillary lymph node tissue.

The DNA of the CDR3 is TGTGCCAGCAGCCCAGGGACAGGGGGATCGTCCGGGGAGCTGTTTTTT. Translating it yields CASSPGTGGSSGELFF. V is TRBV12-3 or TRBV12-4 and J is TRBJ2-2; 11 positions agree with TRBD1. The junction had 9 bases not matched to a gene; V was cut back by 6 bases and J by 6 bases. There are 16 residues in the CDR3.